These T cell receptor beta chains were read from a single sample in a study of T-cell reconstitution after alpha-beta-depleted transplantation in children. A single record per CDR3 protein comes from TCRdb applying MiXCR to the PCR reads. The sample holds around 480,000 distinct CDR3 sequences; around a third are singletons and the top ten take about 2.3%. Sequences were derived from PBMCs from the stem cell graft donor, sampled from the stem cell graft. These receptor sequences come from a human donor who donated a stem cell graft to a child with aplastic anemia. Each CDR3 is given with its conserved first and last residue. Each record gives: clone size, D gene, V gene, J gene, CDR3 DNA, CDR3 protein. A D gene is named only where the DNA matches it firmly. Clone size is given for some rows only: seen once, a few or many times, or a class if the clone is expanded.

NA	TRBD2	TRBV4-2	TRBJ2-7	TGTGCCAGCAGCCTTTCCAGACCGGGACTAGCGGGAGAACAGTACTTC	CASSLSRPGLAGEQYF
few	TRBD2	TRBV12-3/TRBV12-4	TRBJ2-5	TGTGCCAGCAGTTCCGCCGGGACTAGCGGTGAGACCCAGTACTTC	CASSSAGTSGETQYF
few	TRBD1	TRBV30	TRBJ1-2	TGTGCCTGGAGCCTCTCTTCGACAGGGGCAGATGGCTACACCTTC	CAWSLSSTGADGYTF
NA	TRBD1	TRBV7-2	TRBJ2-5	TGTGCCAGCAGCTCCTCAGGGGGAGAGACCCAGTACTTC	CASSSSGGETQYF
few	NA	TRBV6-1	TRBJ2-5	TGTGCCAGCAGTGCTACAGGGATGGAGGAGACCCAGTACTTC	CASSATGMEETQYF
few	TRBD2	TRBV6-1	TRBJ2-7	TGTGCCAGCAGTCCTTCTGCTCGCGGGGGATCCGTCTACGAGCAGTACTTC	CASSPSARGGSVYEQYF
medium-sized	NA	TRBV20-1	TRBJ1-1	TGCAGTGCTAGAGATCTCGCGGGGTTGAACACTGAAGCTTTCTTT	CSARDLAGLNTEAFF
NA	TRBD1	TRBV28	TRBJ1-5	TGTGCCAGCAGTTTACCGGGACAGGGAACTCAGCCCCAGCATTTT	CASSLPGQGTQPQHF
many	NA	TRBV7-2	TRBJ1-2	TGTGCCAGCAGCTTACCTCCAGGACCGGGCTACACCTTC	CASSLPPGPGYTF
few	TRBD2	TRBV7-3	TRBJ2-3	TGTGCCAGCAGCTCGACTAGCGGGGACTTCAGCACAGATACGCAGTATTTT	CASSSTSGDFSTDTQYF
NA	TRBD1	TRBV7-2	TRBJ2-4	TGTGCCAGCAGCAAGACAGGGGTCGAGCGAAACATTCAGTACTTC	CASSKTGVERNIQYF
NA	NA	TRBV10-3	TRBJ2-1	TGTGCCATCAGTGAGTCGTGGAACAATGAGCAGTTCTTC	CAISESWNNEQFF
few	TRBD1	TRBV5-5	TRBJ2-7	TGTGCCAGCAGCTTGATGGACAGGGGCTACGAGCAGTACTTC	CASSLMDRGYEQYF
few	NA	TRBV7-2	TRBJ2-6	TGTGCCAGCAGAATCACTCACTCTGGGGCCAACGTCCTGACTTTC	CASRITHSGANVLTF
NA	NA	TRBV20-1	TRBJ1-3	TGCAGTGCTAGACTTGGACAGCTCTCTGGAAACACCATATATTTT	CSARLGQLSGNTIYF
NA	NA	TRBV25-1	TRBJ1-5	TGTGCCAGCAGTGAAAGGCCGGGCGGGGCCCAGCATTTT	CASSERPGGAQHF
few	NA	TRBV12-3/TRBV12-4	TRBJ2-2	TGTGCCAGCAACCTCGGGACTCCGAACACCGGGGAGCTGTTTTTT	CASNLGTPNTGELFF
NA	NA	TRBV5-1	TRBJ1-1	TGCGCCAGCAGCCGGGGAGCACAGGGGAACACTGAAGCTTTCTTT	CASSRGAQGNTEAFF
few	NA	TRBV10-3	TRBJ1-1	TGTGCCATCAGTAAACAGCAAATGAACACTGAAGCTTTCTTT	CAISKQQMNTEAFF
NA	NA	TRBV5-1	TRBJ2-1	TGCGCCAGCAGTTCAAGAGGAGGGGAGAATGAGCAGTTCTTC	CASSSRGGENEQFF
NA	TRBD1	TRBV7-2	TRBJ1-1	TGTGCCAGCAGCATCTCGCTCAGACAGGGGGCGAACACTGAAGCTTTCTTT	CASSISLRQGANTEAFF
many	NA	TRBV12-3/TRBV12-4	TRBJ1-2	TGTGCCAGCAGTTCCCGGGCCAACTATGGCTACACCTTC	CASSSRANYGYTF
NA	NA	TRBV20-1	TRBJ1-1	TGCAGTGCTAGTGGGGCACATCGGCGGAACACTGAAGCTTTCTTT	CSASGAHRRNTEAFF
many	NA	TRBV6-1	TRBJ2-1	TGTGCCAGCAGTGAAGCTAGGAACAGCTACAATGAGCAGTTCTTC	CASSEARNSYNEQFF
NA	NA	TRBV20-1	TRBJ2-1	TGCAGTGCTAGAGCTCCAGGGTTAAGGGTCTACAATGAGCAGTTCTTC	CSARAPGLRVYNEQFF
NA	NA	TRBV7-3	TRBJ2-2	TGTGCCAGCAGCTTATGGGGGGACACCGGGGAGCTGTTTTTT	CASSLWGDTGELFF
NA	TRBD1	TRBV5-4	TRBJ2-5	TGTGCCAGCAGCTTACCGACAGGGGGACAAGAGACCCAGTACTTC	CASSLPTGGQETQYF
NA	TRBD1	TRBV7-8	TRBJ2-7	TGTGCCAGCAGCACCAACAGGGGTCGAAGCTACGAGCAGTACTTC	CASSTNRGRSYEQYF
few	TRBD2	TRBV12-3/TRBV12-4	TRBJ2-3	TGTGCCAGCAGTCGGGCTAGCGGAGTCACAGATACGCAGTATTTT	CASSRASGVTDTQYF
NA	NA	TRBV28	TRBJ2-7	TGTGCCAGCAGTTTAGTCTGGGGCCGTGAGCAGTACTTC	CASSLVWGREQYF
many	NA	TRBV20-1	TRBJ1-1	TGCAGTGCTTTACAGATAGGCGCTTTCTTT	CSALQIGAFF
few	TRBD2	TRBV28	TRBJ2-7	TGTGCCAGCAGTGGCCCGACTAGCGGCCCCCTTGAGCAGTACTTC	CASSGPTSGPLEQYF
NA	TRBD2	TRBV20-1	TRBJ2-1	TGCAGTGCTAGTATGCGGCTAGCGGGGCCCAATGAGCAGTTCTTC	CSASMRLAGPNEQFF
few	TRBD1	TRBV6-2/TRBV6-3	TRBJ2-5	TGTGCCAGCAGTTCCCGACAGGGGGCTTATAGGGAGACCCAGTACTTC	CASSSRQGAYRETQYF
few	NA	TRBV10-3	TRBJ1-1	TGTGCCATCAGCCTTGGTGGGGGTCTGGGCACTGAAGCTTTCTTT	CAISLGGGLGTEAFF
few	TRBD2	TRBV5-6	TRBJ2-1	TGTGCCAGCAGCCCCCTGCCCCAGCGGGAGGGCCGGGGGAATGAGCAGTTCTTC	CASSPLPQREGRGNEQFF
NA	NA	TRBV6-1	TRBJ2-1	TGTGCCAGCCAGGCGGGACCGAACAATGAGCAGTTCTTC	CASQAGPNNEQFF
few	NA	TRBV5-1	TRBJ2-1	TGCGCCAGCAGCTTGGACCAGGTTACTCAGTTCTTC	CASSLDQVTQFF
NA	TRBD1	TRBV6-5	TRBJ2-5	TGTGCCAGCAGTACAGGGGGTGAGACCCAGTACTTC	CASSTGGETQYF
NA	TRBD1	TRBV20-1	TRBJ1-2	TGCAGTGCTCCGATCCGGGACAGCTATGGCTACACCTTC	CSAPIRDSYGYTF
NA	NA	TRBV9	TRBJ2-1	TGTGCCAGCAGCGTAGAACAGGGAAATGAGCAGTTCTTC	CASSVEQGNEQFF
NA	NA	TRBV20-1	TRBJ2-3	TGCAGTTTATTAGGAGGGCCAGATACGCAGTATTTT	CSLLGGPDTQYF
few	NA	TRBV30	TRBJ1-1	TGTGCCTGGACAACCAGGTCTTTGGGAACTGAAGCTTTCTTT	CAWTTRSLGTEAFF
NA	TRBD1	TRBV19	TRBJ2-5	TGTGCCAGTTCTACCGGGACAGGGGTGGAGACCCAGTACTTC	CASSTGTGVETQYF
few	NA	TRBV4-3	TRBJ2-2	TGCGCCAGCAGCCAACGGTCATTAGTCGGGGAGCTGTTTTTT	CASSQRSLVGELFF
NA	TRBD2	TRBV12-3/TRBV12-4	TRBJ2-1	TGTGCCAGCAGTCCGGCCCGGGGGGGCGGGGGAGTCAATGAGCAGTTCTTC	CASSPARGGGGVNEQFF
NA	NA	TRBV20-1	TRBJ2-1	TGCACCGCCCCCTCCTACAATGAGCAGTTCTTC	CTAPSYNEQFF
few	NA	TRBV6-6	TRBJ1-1	TGTGCCAGCTCTAAGTCGGGGAGTTTTGAAGCTTTCTTT	CASSKSGSFEAFF
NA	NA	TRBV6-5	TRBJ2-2	TGTGCCAGCAGTCCCCTTGGGGGAGAGCTGTTTTTT	CASSPLGGELFF
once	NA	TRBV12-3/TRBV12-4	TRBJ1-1	TGTGCCAGCAGCCCGGATTCCTTTGAAGCTTTCTTT	CASSPDSFEAFF
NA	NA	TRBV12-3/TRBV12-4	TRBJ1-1	TGTGCCAGCAGTTTATCCAAGGGGACTGAAGCTTTCTTT	CASSLSKGTEAFF
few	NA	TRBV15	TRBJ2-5	TGTGCCACCAGCAGAGATCCTCAACCGCAAGAGACCCAGTACTTC	CATSRDPQPQETQYF
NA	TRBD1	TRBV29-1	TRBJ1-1	TGCAGCGTCGGGGGACAGGAGAGAAACACTGAAGCTTTCTTT	CSVGGQERNTEAFF
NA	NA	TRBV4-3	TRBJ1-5	TGCGCCAGCAGCCACCGGTGGGACGGGTACAATCAGCCCCAGCATTTT	CASSHRWDGYNQPQHF
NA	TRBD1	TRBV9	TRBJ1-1	TGTGCCAGCAGCGTCCAGGGGGCGGCTGAAGCTTTCTTT	CASSVQGAAEAFF
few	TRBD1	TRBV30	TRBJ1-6	TGTGCCTGGTCGGGACAGGGGAATTCACCCCTCCACTTT	CAWSGQGNSPLHF
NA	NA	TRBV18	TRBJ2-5	TGTGCCAGCTCACCACCGGGAGCCGGCGAGACCCAGTACTTC	CASSPPGAGETQYF
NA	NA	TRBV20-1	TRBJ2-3	TGCAGTGCTAGGGACCCGGGGGCAGATACGCAGTATTTT	CSARDPGADTQYF
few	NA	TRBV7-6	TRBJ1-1	TGTGCCAGCAGCGAGCGAACAGGGAACACTGAAGCTTTCTTT	CASSERTGNTEAFF